This TCR beta chain comes out of a study of blood T cell repertoires in COVID-19. At the level of the study: COVID-19 samples from acute and convalescent phases originated in the United States, Italy and Spain. PBMCs, B-cell-depleted T cells, or T cells provided the cDNA or gDNA that made up the material.

Per the authors' pipeline: Reference gene primer amplification in the assay estimated nucleated cell counts. Using immunoSEQ multiplex PCR, the repertoire was profiled, and TCRdb retains in-frame clones only, with some absent. The V and J calls and the clone size are those of that table, but D and trimming were determined from the DNA. In the table there are tens of thousands of clones, 60% to 80% of which are singletons. Sequenced: peripheral blood. The sequence derives from a man aged 55 to 70 with acute or convalescent COVID-19.

Here the CDR3 reads CASSLTTRGLSTGELFF. CDR3 coding DNA: TGTGCCAGCAGCTTAACAACGCGGGGGCTGAGCACCGGGGAGCTGTTTTTT. The rearrangement uses TRBV11-2 and TRBJ2-2; tentative D call: TRBD2 (7 bases). The CDR3 totals 17 residues. The germline V gene encodes CDR1 SGHAT and CDR2 FQNNGV. Trimming removed 2 bases from V and 4 bases from J, with 17 bases in between.